This T cell receptor (beta chain) originates from a study of blood T cell repertoires in COVID-19. Study-level background: The United States, Italy and Spain provided the acute and convalescent COVID-19 samples. T cells, B-cell-depleted T cells, or PBMCs provided the cDNA or gDNA that served as material.

The germline V gene has CDR1 MNHEY and CDR2 SVGEGT. CDR3 length: 15 amino acids. Trimming removed 2 bases from V and 4 bases from J, with 12 bases in between. Original processing notes: Reference gene primer amplification in the assay estimated nucleated cell counts. Generated by immunoSEQ multiplex PCR, the TCRdb table keeps only in-frame clones and is missing some. That table furnishes V, J and clone size, whereas the DNA furnished D and trimming. The sample consists of roughly 76,000 clones, roughly 91% of them appearing once. This clonotype originated in a woman at least 80 years old with active or convalescent COVID-19. The J gene is TRBJ1-5, the V gene TRBV6-2 or TRBV6-3; D possibly corresponds to TRBD1 (6 bases). Sequences were obtained from peripheral blood. In DNA form, the CDR3 reads TGTGCCAGCAGTTACGGGAGGGGGGGGAATCAGCCCCAGCATTTT. Its translation: CASSYGRGGNQPQHF.